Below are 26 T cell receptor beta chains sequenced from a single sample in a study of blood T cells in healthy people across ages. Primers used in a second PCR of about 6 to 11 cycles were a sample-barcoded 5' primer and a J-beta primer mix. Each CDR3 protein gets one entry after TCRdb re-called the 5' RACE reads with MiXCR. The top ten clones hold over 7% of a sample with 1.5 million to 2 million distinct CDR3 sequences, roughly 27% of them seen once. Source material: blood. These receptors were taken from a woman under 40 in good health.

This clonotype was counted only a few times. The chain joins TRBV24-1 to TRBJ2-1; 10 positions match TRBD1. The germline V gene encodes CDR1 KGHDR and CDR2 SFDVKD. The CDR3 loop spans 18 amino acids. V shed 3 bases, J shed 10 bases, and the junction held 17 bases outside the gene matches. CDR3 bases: TGTGCCACCAGTGATCCTCCCACCGGGGACAGGGGCAAATTAGAGCAGTTCTTC. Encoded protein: CATSDPPTGDRGKLEQFF.

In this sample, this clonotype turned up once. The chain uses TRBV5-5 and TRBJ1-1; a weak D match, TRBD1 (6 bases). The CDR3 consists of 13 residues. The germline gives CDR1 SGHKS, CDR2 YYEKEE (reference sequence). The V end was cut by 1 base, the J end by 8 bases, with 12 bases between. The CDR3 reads CASSLNRVFEAFF. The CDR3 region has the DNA TGTGCCAGCAGCTTGAACAGGGTTTTCGAAGCTTTCTTT.

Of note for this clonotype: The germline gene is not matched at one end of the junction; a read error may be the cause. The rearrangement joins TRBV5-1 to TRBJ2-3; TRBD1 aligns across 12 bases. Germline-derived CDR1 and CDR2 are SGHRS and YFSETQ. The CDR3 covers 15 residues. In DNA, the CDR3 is TGCACCAGCAGCGCAGGGACAGGGGGCGTAGATACGCAGTATTTT. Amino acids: CTSSAGTGGVDTQYF.

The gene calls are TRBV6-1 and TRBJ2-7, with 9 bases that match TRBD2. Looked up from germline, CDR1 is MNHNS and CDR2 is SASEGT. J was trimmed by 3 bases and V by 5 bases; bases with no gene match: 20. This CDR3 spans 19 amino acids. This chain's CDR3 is CASSPPLGSGGGAGYEQYF. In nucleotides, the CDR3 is TGTGCCAGCAGTCCTCCCCTTGGATCTGGCGGGGGGGCTGGCTACGAGCAGTACTTC.

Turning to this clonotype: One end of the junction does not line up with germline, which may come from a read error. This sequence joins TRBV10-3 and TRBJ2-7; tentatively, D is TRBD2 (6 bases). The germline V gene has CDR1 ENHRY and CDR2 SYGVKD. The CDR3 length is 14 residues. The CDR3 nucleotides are TGTGCCATCAGTGAACAGCGGGCGTCCTACAAGCAGTACTTC. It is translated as CAISEQRASYKQYF.

DNA for the CDR3: TGTGCCAGCAGTTACGGCGGGCTCTATGGCTACACCTTC. Its protein is CASSYGGLYGYTF. The gene calls are TRBV6-6 and TRBJ1-2, with no clear D. The CDR3 is made up of 13 amino acids. Germline CDR1 reads MNHNY; CDR2 reads SVGAGI (reference sequence). Trimming took 2 bases from V and 4 from J, leaving 8 bases between them.

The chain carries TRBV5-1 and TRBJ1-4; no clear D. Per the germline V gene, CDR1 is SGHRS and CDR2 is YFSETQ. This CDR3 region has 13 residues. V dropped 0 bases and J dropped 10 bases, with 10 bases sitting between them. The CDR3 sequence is CASSLDRGGKLFF. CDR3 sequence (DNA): TGCGCCAGCAGCTTGGATCGGGGAGGAAAACTGTTTTTT.

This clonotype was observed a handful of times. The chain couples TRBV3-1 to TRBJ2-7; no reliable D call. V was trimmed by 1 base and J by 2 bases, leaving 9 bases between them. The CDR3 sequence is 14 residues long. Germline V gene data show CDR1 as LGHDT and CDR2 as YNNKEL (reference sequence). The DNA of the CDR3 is TGTGCCAGCAGCCAAGTTCACAGCCCCTACGAGCAGTACTTC. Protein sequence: CASSQVHSPYEQYF.

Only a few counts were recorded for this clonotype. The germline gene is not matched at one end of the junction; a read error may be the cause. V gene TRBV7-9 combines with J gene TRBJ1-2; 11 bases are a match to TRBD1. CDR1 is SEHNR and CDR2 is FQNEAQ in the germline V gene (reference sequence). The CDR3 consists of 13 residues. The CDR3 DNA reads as TGTGGCAGCAGCCAGGGACAGGGGGATGGCTACACCTTC. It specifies CGSSQGQGDGYTF.

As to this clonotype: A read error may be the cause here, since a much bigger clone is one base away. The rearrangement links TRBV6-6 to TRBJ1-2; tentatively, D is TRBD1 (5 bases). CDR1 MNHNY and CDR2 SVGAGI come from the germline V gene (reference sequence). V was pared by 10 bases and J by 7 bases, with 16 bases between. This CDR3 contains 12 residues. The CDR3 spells CANSPGTTGYTF. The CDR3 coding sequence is TGTGCCAACAGCCCCGGGACTACTGGCTACACCTTC.

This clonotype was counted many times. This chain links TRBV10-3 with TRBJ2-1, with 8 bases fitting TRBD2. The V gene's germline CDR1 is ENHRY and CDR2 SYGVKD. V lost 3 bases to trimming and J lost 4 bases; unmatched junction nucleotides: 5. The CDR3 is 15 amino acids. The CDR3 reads CAISDRGGQYNEQFF. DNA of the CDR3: TGTGCCATCAGTGATCGGGGGGGGCAGTACAATGAGCAGTTCTTC.

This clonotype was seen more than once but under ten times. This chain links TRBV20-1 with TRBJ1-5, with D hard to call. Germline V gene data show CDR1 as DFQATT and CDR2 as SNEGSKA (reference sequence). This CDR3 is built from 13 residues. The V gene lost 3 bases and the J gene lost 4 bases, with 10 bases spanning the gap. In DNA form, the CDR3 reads TGCAGTGCTAGGCCACAGCGGAATCAGCCCCAGCATTTT. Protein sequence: CSARPQRNQPQHF.

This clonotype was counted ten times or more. The CDR3 DNA reads TGCAGCGGCAGCACCGGGGGGCTTGCTTTCTTT. This gives the protein CSGSTGGLAFF. The chain is built from TRBV29-1 and TRBJ1-1; possibly TRBD1 for D (6 bases). With 7 bases removed from V and 11 bases from J, the gap between germline ends came to 17 bases. The CDR3 is 11 residues long. Per the germline V gene, CDR1 is SQVTM and CDR2 is ANQGSEA. Looking up the rest from reference TRBV29-1 and TRBJ1-1 gives the full variable domain: SAVISQKPSRDICQRGTSLTIQCQVDSQVTMMFWYRQQPGQSLTLIATANQGSEATYESGFVIDKFPISRPNLTFSTLTVSNMSPEDSSIYLCSGSTGGLAFFGQGTRLTVV.

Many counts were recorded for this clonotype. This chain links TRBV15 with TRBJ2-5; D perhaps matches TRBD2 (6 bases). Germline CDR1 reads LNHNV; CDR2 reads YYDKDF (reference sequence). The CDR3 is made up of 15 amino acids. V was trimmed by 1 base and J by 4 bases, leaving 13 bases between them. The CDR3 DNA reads TGTGCCACCAGCAGAGGCTTGGCGGAGGGAGAGACCCAGTACTTC. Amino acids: CATSRGLAEGETQYF.

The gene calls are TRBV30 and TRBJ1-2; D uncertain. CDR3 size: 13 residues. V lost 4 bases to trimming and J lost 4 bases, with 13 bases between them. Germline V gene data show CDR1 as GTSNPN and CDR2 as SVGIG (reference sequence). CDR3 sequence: CAWTPEGPYGYTF. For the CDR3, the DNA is TGTGCCTGGACCCCGGAGGGCCCCTATGGCTACACCTTC.

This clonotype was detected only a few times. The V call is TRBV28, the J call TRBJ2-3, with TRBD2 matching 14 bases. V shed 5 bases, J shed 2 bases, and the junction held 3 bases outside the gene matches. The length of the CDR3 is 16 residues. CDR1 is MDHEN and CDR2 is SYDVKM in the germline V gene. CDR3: CASSQGLAGDTDTQYF. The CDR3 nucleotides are TGTGCCAGCAGTCAGGGACTAGCGGGGGACACAGATACGCAGTATTTT.

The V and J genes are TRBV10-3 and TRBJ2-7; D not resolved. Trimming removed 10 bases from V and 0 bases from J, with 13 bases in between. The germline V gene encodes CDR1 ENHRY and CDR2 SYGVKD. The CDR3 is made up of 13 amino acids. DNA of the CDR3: TGTGCCACCCTTGCCTCGGTCTCCTACGAGCAGTACTTC. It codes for CATLASVSYEQYF.

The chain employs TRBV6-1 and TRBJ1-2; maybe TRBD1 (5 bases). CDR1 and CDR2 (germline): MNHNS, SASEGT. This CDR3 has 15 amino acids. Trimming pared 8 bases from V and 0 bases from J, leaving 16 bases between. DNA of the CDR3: TGTGCCAGCTGTAAAACAGGCCTCGCTAACTATGGCTACACCTTC. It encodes CASCKTGLANYGYTF.

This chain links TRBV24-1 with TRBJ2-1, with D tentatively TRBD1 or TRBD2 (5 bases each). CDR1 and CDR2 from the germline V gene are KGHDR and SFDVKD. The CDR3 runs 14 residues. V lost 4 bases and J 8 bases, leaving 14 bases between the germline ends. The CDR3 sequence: CATSDPNGADEQFF. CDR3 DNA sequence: TGTGCCACCAGTGACCCAAACGGGGCCGATGAGCAGTTCTTC.

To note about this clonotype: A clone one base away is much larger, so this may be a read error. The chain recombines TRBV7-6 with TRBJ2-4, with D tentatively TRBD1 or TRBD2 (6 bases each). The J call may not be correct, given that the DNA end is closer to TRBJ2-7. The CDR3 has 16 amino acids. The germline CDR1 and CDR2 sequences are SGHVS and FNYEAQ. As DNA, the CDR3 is TGTGCCGGCAGCCCTTCAGGAGAGCAGGGGAGGTACGAGCAGTACTTC. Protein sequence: CAGSPSGEQGRYEQYF.

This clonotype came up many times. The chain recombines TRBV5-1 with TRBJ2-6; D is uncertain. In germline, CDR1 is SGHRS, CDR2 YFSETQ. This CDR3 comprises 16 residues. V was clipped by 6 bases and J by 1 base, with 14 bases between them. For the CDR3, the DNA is TGCGCCAGCAAAAAAGAGGAAATATCTGGGGCCAACGTCCTGACTTTC. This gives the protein CASKKEEISGANVLTF.

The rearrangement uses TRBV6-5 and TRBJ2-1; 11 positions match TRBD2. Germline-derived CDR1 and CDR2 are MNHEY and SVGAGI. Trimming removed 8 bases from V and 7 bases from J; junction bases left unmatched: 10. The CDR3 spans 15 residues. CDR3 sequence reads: CASGPIAGGRNEQFF. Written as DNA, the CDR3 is TGTGCCAGCGGACCGATAGCGGGGGGGCGAAATGAGCAGTTCTTC.

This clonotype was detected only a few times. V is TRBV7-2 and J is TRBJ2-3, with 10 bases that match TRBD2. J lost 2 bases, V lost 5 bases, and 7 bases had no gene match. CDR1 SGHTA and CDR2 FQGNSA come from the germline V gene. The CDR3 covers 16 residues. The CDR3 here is CASSHRAGGPTDTQYF. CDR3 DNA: TGTGCCAGCAGCCACAGAGCGGGGGGGCCCACAGATACGCAGTATTTT.

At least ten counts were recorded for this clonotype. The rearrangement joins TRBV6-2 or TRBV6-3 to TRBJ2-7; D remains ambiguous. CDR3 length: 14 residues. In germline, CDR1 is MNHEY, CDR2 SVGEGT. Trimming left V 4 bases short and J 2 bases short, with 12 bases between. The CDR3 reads CASSLTGETYEQYF. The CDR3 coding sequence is TGTGCCAGCAGTTTAACTGGCGAGACCTACGAGCAGTACTTC.

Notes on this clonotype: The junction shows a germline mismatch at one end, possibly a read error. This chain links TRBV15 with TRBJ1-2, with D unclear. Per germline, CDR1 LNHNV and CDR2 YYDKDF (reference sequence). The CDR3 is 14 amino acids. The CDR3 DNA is TGTGCCACCAGCAGAGTGAGTTCACCCTATGGCCACACCTTC. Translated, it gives CATSRVSSPYGHTF.

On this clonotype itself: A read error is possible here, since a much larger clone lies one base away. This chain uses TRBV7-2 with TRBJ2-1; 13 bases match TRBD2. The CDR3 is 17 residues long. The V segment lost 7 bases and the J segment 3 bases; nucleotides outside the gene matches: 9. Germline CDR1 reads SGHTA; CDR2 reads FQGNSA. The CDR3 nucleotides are TGTGCCAGCACCCCCAGGCGGACTAGCGGGAGCTACAATGAGCAGTTCTTC. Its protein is CASTPRRTSGSYNEQFF.